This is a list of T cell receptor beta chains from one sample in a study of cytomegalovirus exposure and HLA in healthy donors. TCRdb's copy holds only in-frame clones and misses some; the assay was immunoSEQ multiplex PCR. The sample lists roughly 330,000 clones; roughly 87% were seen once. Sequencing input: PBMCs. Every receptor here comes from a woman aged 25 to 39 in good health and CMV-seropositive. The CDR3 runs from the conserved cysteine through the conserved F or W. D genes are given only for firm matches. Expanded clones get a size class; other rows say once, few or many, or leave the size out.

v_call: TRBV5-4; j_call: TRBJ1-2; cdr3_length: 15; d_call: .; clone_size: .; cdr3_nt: TGTGCCAGCAGCTTTTGGAGAACTCCTTACTATGGCTACACCTTC; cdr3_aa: CASSFWRTPYYGYTF
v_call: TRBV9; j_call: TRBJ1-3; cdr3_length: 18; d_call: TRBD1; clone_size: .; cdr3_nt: TGTGCCAGCAGCCTCGATGTGGGACAGGGTACGTCTGGAAACACCATATATTTT; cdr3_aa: CASSLDVGQGTSGNTIYF
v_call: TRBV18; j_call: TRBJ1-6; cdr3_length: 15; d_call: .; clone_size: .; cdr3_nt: TGTGCCAGCTCACCCCCAGGGAGCTATAATTCACCCCTCCACTTT; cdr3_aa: CASSPPGSYNSPLHF
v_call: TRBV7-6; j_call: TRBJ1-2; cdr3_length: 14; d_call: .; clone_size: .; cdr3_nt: TGTGCCAGCAGCTTAGCCGAGGGTCCCGAGGGCTACACCTTC; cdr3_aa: CASSLAEGPEGYTF
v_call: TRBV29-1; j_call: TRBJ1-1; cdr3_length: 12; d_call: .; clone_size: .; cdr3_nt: TGCAGCGTGTCCAATAGGGGGACTGAAGCTTTCTTT; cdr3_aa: CSVSNRGTEAFF
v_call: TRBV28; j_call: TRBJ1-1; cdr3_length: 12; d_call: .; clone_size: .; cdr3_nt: TGTGCCAGCAGTTTAGTAGGGCAGGGAGCTTTCTTT; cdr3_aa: CASSLVGQGAFF
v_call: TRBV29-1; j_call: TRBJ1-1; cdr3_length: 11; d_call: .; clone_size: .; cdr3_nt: TGCAGCGTGGGGGGGGGCACTGAAGCTTTCTTT; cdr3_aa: CSVGGGTEAFF
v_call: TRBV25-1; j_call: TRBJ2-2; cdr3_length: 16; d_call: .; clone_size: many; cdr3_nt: TGTGCCAGCAGTCCCGACAGTCGCCTGAACACCGGGGAGCTGTTTTTT; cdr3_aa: CASSPDSRLNTGELFF
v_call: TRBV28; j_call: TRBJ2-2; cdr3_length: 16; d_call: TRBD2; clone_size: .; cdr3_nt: TGTGCCAGCAGTCCCCTAGCGGGAGGCTACACCGGGGAGCTGTTTTTT; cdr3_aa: CASSPLAGGYTGELFF
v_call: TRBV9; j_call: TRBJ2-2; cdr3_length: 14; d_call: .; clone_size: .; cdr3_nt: TGTGCCAGCAATCGAGGCGGGCTCACCGGGGAGCTGTTTTTT; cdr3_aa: CASNRGGLTGELFF
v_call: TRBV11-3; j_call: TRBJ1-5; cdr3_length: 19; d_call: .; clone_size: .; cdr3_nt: TGTGCCAGCAGCTTAGCCTTTAAGGGGTGGACAAGGCCGGGTCAGCCCCAGCATTTT; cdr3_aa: CASSLAFKGWTRPGQPQHF
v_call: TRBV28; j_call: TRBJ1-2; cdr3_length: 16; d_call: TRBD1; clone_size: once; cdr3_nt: TGTGCCAGCAGCGCTTCCGGGACAGGGGGATGGCGGGGCTACACCTTC; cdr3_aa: CASSASGTGGWRGYTF
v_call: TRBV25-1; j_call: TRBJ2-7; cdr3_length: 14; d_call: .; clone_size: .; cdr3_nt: TGTGCCAGCAGTTTAACAGGGAGCTCCTACGAGCAGTACTTC; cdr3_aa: CASSLTGSSYEQYF
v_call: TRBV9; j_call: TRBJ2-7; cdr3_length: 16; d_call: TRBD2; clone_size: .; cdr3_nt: TGTGCCAGCAGCGCAGCACTGGACGGGAGGCCCTACGAGCAGTACTTC; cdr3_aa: CASSAALDGRPYEQYF
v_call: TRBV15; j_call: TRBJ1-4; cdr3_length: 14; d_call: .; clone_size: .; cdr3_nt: TGTGCCACCAGCCGACAGGCACTTGGGGAAAAACTGTTTTTT; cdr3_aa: CATSRQALGEKLFF
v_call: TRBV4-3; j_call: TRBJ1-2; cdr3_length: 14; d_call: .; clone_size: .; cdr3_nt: TGCGCCAGCAGCCAAGATCGGGGGATAGCTGGCTACACCTTC; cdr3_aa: CASSQDRGIAGYTF
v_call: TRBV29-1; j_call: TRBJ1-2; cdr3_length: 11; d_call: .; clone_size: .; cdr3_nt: TGCAGCGCAGAAGAGGGATATGGCTACACCTTC; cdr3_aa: CSAEEGYGYTF
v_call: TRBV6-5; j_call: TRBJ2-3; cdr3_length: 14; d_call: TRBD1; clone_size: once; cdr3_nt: TGTGCCAGCGCCATGACAGGGGGCACAGATACGCAGTATTTT; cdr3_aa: CASAMTGGTDTQYF
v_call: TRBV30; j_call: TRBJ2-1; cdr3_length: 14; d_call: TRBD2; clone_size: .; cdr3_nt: TGTGCCTGGGAACGGGGACTAGGGTACAATGAGCAGTTCTTC; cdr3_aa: CAWERGLGYNEQFF
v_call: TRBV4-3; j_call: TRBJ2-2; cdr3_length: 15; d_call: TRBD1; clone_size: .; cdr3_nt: TGCGCCAGCAGCCCACCGGGACAGGGAAACGGGGAGCTGTTTTTT; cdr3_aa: CASSPPGQGNGELFF
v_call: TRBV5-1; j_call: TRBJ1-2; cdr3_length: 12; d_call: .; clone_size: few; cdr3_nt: TGCGCCAGCAGCTTGGGTCCGGATGGCTACACCTTC; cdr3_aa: CASSLGPDGYTF
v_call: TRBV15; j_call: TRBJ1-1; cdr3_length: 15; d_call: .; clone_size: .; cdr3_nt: TGTGCCACCAGCAGCGAAGAACAGGTGAACACTGAAGCTTTCTTT; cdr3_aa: CATSSEEQVNTEAFF
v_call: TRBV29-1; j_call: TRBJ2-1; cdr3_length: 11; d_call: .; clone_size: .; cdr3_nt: TGCAGCGTTGAAGATTCTCGGGGGCAGTTCTTC; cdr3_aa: CSVEDSRGQFF
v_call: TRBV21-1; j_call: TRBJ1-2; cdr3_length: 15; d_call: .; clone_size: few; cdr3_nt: TGTGCCAGCAGCACACGGACAGGGGGCTTCTATGGCTACACCTTC; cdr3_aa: CASSTRTGGFYGYTF